The 29 T cell receptor beta chains presented below share a single source sample, sequenced in a study of shared T cell receptors in the human thymus. Libraries were prepared by immunoSEQ multiplex PCR; TCRdb keeps only in-frame clonotypes and omits some of them. The table includes around 730,000 clones, roughly 88% detected once. The sample was also linked to a second study, of human thymus T cells.

Input material: thymocytes. The receptors stem from a girl under two years old with a congenital heart defect.

The chain carries TRBV5-1 and TRBJ2-3, with 10 bases matching TRBD2. The CDR3 contains 19 residues. Trimming cost V 3 bases and J 3 bases; bases outside gene matches: 16. From germline, CDR1 is SGHRS and CDR2 YFSETQ. CDR3 sequence reads: CASSSRLELAGYPTDTQYF. CDR3 sequence (DNA): TGCGCCAGCAGCTCCCGTTTGGAACTAGCGGGGTACCCAACAGATACGCAGTATTTT.

The rearrangement links TRBV12-5 to TRBJ1-6; possibly TRBD1 for D (6 bases). V was trimmed by 0 bases and J by 7 bases, leaving 22 bases between them. Germline values: CDR1 LGHNT, CDR2 FRNRAP. The CDR3 loop spans 19 amino acids. Here the CDR3 reads CASGLVGRGSGQSNSPLHF. The CDR3 DNA reads TGTGCTAGTGGTTTGGTAGGCCGGGGATCAGGACAGAGCAATTCACCCCTCCACTTT.

Only one count was recorded for this clone. The chain has TRBV27 and TRBJ2-5; possible D gene TRBD1, 6 bases. Germline values: CDR1 MNHEY, CDR2 SMNVEV (reference sequence). The CDR3 is 17 residues long. Trimming left V 0 bases short and J 2 bases short, with 16 bases between. The DNA for the CDR3 is TGTGCCAGCAGTTTATCCCACCCGGGACACGGGCAAGAGACCCAGTACTTC. Its translation is CASSLSHPGHGQETQYF.

In DNA form, the CDR3 reads TGTGCCAGCAGCACGGGGGTGACGGGCTCTGGGGCCAACGTCCTGACTTTC. Amino acid sequence: CASSTGVTGSGANVLTF. J is TRBJ2-6 and V is TRBV28; D perhaps matches TRBD2 (6 bases). The CDR3 sequence is 17 residues long. CDR1 MDHEN and CDR2 SYDVKM come from the germline V gene. V lost 6 bases and J 0 bases, leaving 15 bases between the germline ends.

This clone was seen once. This chain uses TRBV7-2 with TRBJ2-7; possible D gene TRBD1, 6 bases. Deletions cut 3 bases from V and 3 bases from J, with 21 bases between. The CDR3 is made up of 17 amino acids. Germline assignment: CDR1 SGHTA and CDR2 FQGNSA. The CDR3 reads CASSLGARPLEDYEQYF. DNA of the CDR3: TGTGCCAGCAGCTTGGGGGCTAGGCCCTTGGAGGACTACGAGCAGTACTTC.

This clone has just a few counts. The chain employs TRBV4-3 and TRBJ2-3, with D unclear. This CDR3 is built from 13 residues. The germline CDR1 and CDR2 sequences are LGHNA and YSLEER. V was clipped by 1 base and J by 6 bases, with 8 bases between them. CDR3 nucleotides: TGCGCCAGCAGCCAAGTTGCGAGTGATACGCAGTATTTT. Its translation: CASSQVASDTQYF.

This chain links TRBV19 with TRBJ1-2; D ambiguous. Between the trimmed V and J ends, which lost 5 bases and 0 bases, there was a span of 10 bases. The CDR3 sequence is 14 residues long. The germline V gene has CDR1 LNHDA and CDR2 SQIVND (reference sequence). In DNA form, the CDR3 reads TGTGCCAGTAGTCACTTCCCTGCTAACTATGGCTACACCTTC. Translating it yields CASSHFPANYGYTF.

The V and J genes are TRBV6-1 and TRBJ1-5; D may be TRBD1 (5 bases). This CDR3 comprises 14 residues. Trimming cost V 4 bases and J 3 bases, with 10 bases left between them. Germline V gene lookup returns CDR1 MNHNS and CDR2 SASEGT. The chain's CDR3 is CASSGPGPNQPQHF. For the CDR3, the DNA is TGTGCCAGCAGTGGTCCAGGGCCCAATCAGCCCCAGCATTTT.

The genes are TRBV6-1 and TRBJ1-3, with TRBD1 as a possible D gene (6 bases). CDR3 length: 12 amino acids. The germline CDR1 and CDR2 sequences are MNHNS and SASEGT. Trimming left V 9 bases short and J 2 bases short, with 8 bases between. CDR3 protein: CASTGTGNTIYF. The DNA of the CDR3 is TGTGCCAGTACAGGGACTGGAAACACCATATATTTT.

The chain is built from TRBV4-3 and TRBJ1-1, with D maybe TRBD1 (6 bases). This CDR3 has 15 residues. The germline gives CDR1 LGHNA, CDR2 YSLEER. Trimming shortened V by 1 base and J by 7 bases, and 16 bases separated the two germline ends. The CDR3, as DNA: TGCGCCAGCAGCCAAGCGGCAGGGGAAGGAGGTGAAGCTTTCTTT. This encodes CASSQAAGEGGEAFF.

The chain carries TRBV4-1 and TRBJ1-2; maybe TRBD1 (6 bases). CDR1 is MGHRA and CDR2 is YSYEKL in the germline V gene. The CDR3 runs 15 residues. The V gene lost 3 bases and the J gene lost 4 bases, with 15 bases spanning the gap. The CDR3 DNA sequence: TGCGCCAGCAGCCAGCCGTCGGGACACCCCTATGGCTACACCTTC. This sequence encodes CASSQPSGHPYGYTF.

This chain connects TRBV5-1 to TRBJ1-6; 7 positions agree with TRBD1. The CDR3 length is 15 residues. The junction had 8 bases not matched to a gene; V was cut back by 3 bases and J by 8 bases. The germline V gene encodes CDR1 SGHRS and CDR2 YFSETQ. In nucleotides, the CDR3 is TGCGCCAGCAGCTCGAGACAGGGAGGACATTCACCCCTCCACTTT. Translating gives CASSSRQGGHSPLHF.

The chain joins TRBV4-1 to TRBJ2-7; 7 bases align to TRBD1. Germline CDR1 reads MGHRA; CDR2 reads YSYEKL. The J segment lost 1 base and the V segment lost 5 bases, leaving 20 bases of the junction unmatched. The CDR3 is made up of 19 amino acids. The CDR3 nucleotides read TGCGCCAGCAGCACACCCTCCGGGGACAGCCTAAAAATTTCCTACGAGCAGTACTTC. It codes for CASSTPSGDSLKISYEQYF.

Here the CDR3 reads CSANRQKRNYGYTF. CDR3 nucleotide sequence: TGCAGCGCAAACCGACAAAAGCGGAACTATGGCTACACCTTC. This chain links TRBV29-1 with TRBJ1-2, with D unresolved. CDR3 length: 14 residues. The V end lost 7 bases, the J end lost 2 bases, and 17 bases lay between the germline ends. The germline V gene encodes CDR1 SQVTM and CDR2 ANQGSEA.

This chain links TRBV5-6 with TRBJ2-7; TRBD1 agrees at 8 bases. This CDR3 has 15 amino acids. With 2 bases clipped from V and 2 bases from J, the junction kept 6 bases outside the gene matches. Germline loops: CDR1 SGHDT, CDR2 YYEEEE. The CDR3 reads CASSFRDRPTYEQYF. CDR3 sequence (DNA): TGTGCCAGCAGCTTTCGGGACAGGCCAACCTACGAGCAGTACTTC. The variable domain in full, with the rest retrieved from reference TRBV5-6 and TRBJ2-7, is DAGVTQSPTHLIKTRGQQVTLRCSPKSGHDTVSWYQQALGQGPQFIFQYYEEEERQRGNFPDRFSGHQFPNYSSELNVNALLLGDSALYLCASSFRDRPTYEQYFGPGTRLTVT.

The genes are TRBV5-1 and TRBJ2-4; a weak D match, TRBD1 (6 bases). The CDR3 sequence is 19 residues long. V was trimmed by 0 bases and J by 1 base, leaving 20 bases between them. The germline V gene encodes CDR1 SGHRS and CDR2 YFSETQ. The CDR3 sequence: CASSLAAWGQGRAKNIQYF. The CDR3 bases are TGCGCCAGCAGCTTGGCCGCTTGGGGGCAGGGAAGGGCCAAAAACATTCAGTACTTC.

This chain links TRBV27 with TRBJ1-1, with D perhaps matching TRBD1 (5 bases). The germline V gene encodes CDR1 MNHEY and CDR2 SMNVEV (reference sequence). CDR3 length: 15 amino acids. Trimming took off 5 bases at V and 2 bases at J, with 15 bases between the two ends. The CDR3 region is CASSQGTTYNTEAFF. Here the CDR3 DNA reads TGTGCCAGCAGTCAAGGGACTACCTATAACACTGAAGCTTTCTTT.

This clone has a single count. The genes are TRBV6-4 and TRBJ2-1; D is possibly TRBD1 (5 bases). The V end was cut by 2 bases, the J end by 1 base, with 12 bases between. Germline V gene data show CDR1 as MRHNA and CDR2 as SNTAGT. There are 16 residues in the CDR3. The CDR3 loop is CASSDQSRDSYNEQFF. In DNA, the CDR3 is TGTGCCAGCAGTGACCAGAGCAGGGATTCCTACAATGAGCAGTTCTTC.

Note on this clone: The same CDR3 is also encoded by other DNA sequences in this sample. The V gene is TRBV2, the J gene TRBJ2-7; D is uncertain. The germline gives CDR1 SNHLY, CDR2 FYNNEI. Trimming took off 5 bases at V and 4 bases at J, with 6 bases between the two ends. This CDR3 has 11 amino acids. The CDR3 DNA sequence: TGTGCCAGCAGTCCCCAGTACGAGCAGTACTTC. The encoded protein is CASSPQYEQYF.

This chain joins TRBV5-1 and TRBJ1-1, with TRBD1 matching over 9 bases. The germline V gene has CDR1 SGHRS and CDR2 YFSETQ. Trimming at V came to 1 base and at J to 3 bases, leaving 10 bases not matched to a gene. The CDR3 runs to 17 residues. DNA for the CDR3: TGCGCCAGCAGCTTGTACCAGGGACAGGGAAGTTACACTGAAGCTTTCTTT. Its protein product is CASSLYQGQGSYTEAFF.

Remarks on this clone: The identical CDR3 is also encoded by other nucleotide sequences in the sample. The V and J genes are TRBV6-5 and TRBJ2-1; TRBD2 matches 12 bases. The CDR3 consists of 14 residues. Germline CDR1 MNHEY, CDR2 SVGAGI. The V and J ends lost 5 bases and 9 bases, in that order; junction bases with no gene match: 5. The CDR3 sequence: CASSLAGGPGEQFF. CDR3 bases: TGTGCCAGCAGTCTAGCGGGGGGGCCGGGTGAGCAGTTCTTC.

The chain has TRBV4-3 and TRBJ1-2; 10 positions match TRBD1. CDR3 length: 12 residues. Germline trimming cut 3 bases from V and 8 bases from J; bases unmatched to any gene: 0. Germline CDR1 and CDR2: LGHNA and YSLEER. DNA of the CDR3: TGCGCCAGCAGCCAGACAGGGGGCGGCTACACCTTC. It yields the protein CASSQTGGGYTF.

The chain employs TRBV6-6 and TRBJ1-5; the D gene is possibly TRBD1 (5 bases). In germline, CDR1 is MNHNY, CDR2 SVGAGI (reference sequence). Trimming removed 11 bases at V and 2 bases at J, with 10 bases between. This CDR3 spans 12 amino acids. The CDR3 spells CAAGVRNQPQHF. CDR3 nucleotides: TGTGCCGCGGGGGTGCGCAATCAGCCCCAGCATTTT.

V usage is TRBV29-1 and J usage is TRBJ2-7; 7 bases fit TRBD1. Trimming took 0 bases from V and 7 from J; bases not matched to a gene: 12. This CDR3 has 15 amino acids. Germline V lookup: CDR1 SQVTM, CDR2 ANQGSEA. CDR3 region: CSVEDVTGIPGEQYF. The CDR3 region has the DNA TGCAGCGTTGAAGATGTGACAGGGATCCCTGGAGAGCAGTACTTC.

This chain links TRBV4-1 with TRBJ1-2, with 7 nucleotides matching TRBD1. Germline CDR1 and CDR2: MGHRA and YSYEKL. Trimming cost V 0 bases and J 8 bases; bases outside gene matches: 9. This CDR3 comprises 15 residues. The CDR3 reads CASSQDQGVSRGYTF. The CDR3 bases are TGCGCCAGCAGCCAAGATCAGGGGGTTAGTAGAGGCTACACCTTC.

This clone has just a few counts. V gene TRBV11-2 combines with J gene TRBJ2-3; no definite D call. There are 13 residues in the CDR3. Germline V gives CDR1 SGHAT, CDR2 FQNNGV. Trimming shortened V by 3 bases and J by 1 base, and 5 bases separated the two germline ends. CDR3 protein: CASSFTGTDTQYF. The CDR3 DNA reads TGTGCCAGCAGCTTTACAGGCACAGATACGCAGTATTTT.

The J gene is TRBJ2-3, the V gene TRBV5-1; 8 bases are a match to TRBD1. After removal of 4 bases from V and 5 bases from J, the junction contained 12 bases not matched to a gene. This CDR3 comprises 16 residues. From germline, CDR1 is SGHRS and CDR2 YFSETQ. In DNA form, the CDR3 reads TGCGCCAGCAGCATAGGACAGGGTGGGGGACAAGATACGCAGTATTTT. As protein: CASSIGQGGGQDTQYF.

The chain combines TRBV9 with TRBJ1-3; D is unresolved. The CDR3 is 16 amino acids. Germline CDR1 and CDR2: SGDLS and YYNGEE. The germline V and J ends were trimmed by 1 base and 0 bases, with 11 bases remaining between them. The CDR3 DNA reads as TGTGCCAGCAGCGTAACCGCACACCGCTCTGGAAACACCATATATTTT. It translates to CASSVTAHRSGNTIYF.

The rearrangement uses TRBV28 and TRBJ2-1, with D hard to call. The CDR3 consists of 14 residues. CDR1 MDHEN and CDR2 SYDVKM come from the germline V gene. The V and J ends lost 5 bases and 4 bases respectively, with 12 bases between them. The DNA for the CDR3 is TGTGCCAGCAGTACGGGTCTCCTTTACAATGAGCAGTTCTTC. Amino acids: CASSTGLLYNEQFF.